This TCR beta chain emerged from a study of shared clonotypes between healthy human individuals. Turning to the study itself: CD4 naive and memory got three plates each, CD8 naive two, CD8 memory one.

On this clone: What it binds is unknown.

Broader study findings: Relative to clonotypes present in all four donors, those not shared had lower generation probabilities.

Positively selected for CCR7, the CD45RO-negative cells used as naive CD8 cells excluded terminally differentiated effector memory CD45RA+ cells. Every donor, a Caucasian adult, lived in Nashville, Tennessee. The run depth of the assay was deep. Profiled with immunoSEQ multiplex PCR; TCRdb holds only in-frame clones, not every one. The sample has over 2,000,000 clones; around 93% are singletons. Sequenced: naive CD8+ T cells from PBMCs. The sequence derives from a man aged 18 to 35 in good health. Some clones in this sample may be carry-over from other donors' samples.

This CDR3 is CASNTLGRPDTEAFF. The CDR3 DNA is TGTGCCAGTAATACTCTGGGGCGGCCTGACACTGAAGCTTTCTTT. This rearrangement joins TRBV19 to TRBJ1-1; D possibly corresponds to TRBD1 (5 bases). The germline V and J ends were trimmed by 7 bases and 3 bases, with 18 bases remaining between them. There are 15 residues in the CDR3. The germline CDR1 and CDR2 sequences are LNHDA and SQIVND (reference sequence).